These 11 T cell receptor beta chains share one sample of origin, sequenced in a study of T cell responses to AZD1222 COVID-19 vaccine. This table comes from immunoSEQ multiplex PCR, and its TCRdb copy is limited to in-frame clones, with some not included. The sample lists about 140,000 clones; approximately 89% were seen once. Sequencing used peripheral blood, obtained 28 days after the second AZD1222 dose. The receptors were gathered from an adult who received the AZD1222 COVID-19 vaccine.

On this clone: Other DNA sequences in the same sample also yield this CDR3. V is TRBV5-4 and J is TRBJ1-3; D is unclear. The CDR3 extends over 14 amino acids. V was trimmed by 1 base and J by 4 bases, leaving 9 bases between them. Germline assignment: CDR1 SGHNT and CDR2 YYREEE (reference sequence). In DNA, the CDR3 is TGTGCCAGCAGCTTGCAAGGGCCGGGAAACACCATATATTTT. As protein: CASSLQGPGNTIYF.

The rearrangement links TRBV6-4 to TRBJ2-2; no clear D. The CDR3 is 14 amino acids. Germline V gene lookup returns CDR1 MRHNA and CDR2 SNTAGT. Between the trimmed V and J ends, which lost 0 bases and 6 bases, there was a span of 8 bases. CDR3 region: CASSDSSAPGELFF. CDR3 DNA sequence: TGTGCCAGCAGTGACTCATCTGCCCCCGGGGAGCTGTTTTTT.

This clone was observed once. The chain is built from TRBV30 and TRBJ1-2; D gene unclear. The V and J ends lost 0 bases and 0 bases respectively, with 5 bases between them. CDR1 and CDR2 from the germline V gene are GTSNPN and SVGIG (reference sequence). The CDR3 runs to 13 residues. The CDR3 loop is CAWSVLSNYGYTF. In DNA form, the CDR3 reads TGTGCCTGGAGTGTACTGTCTAACTATGGCTACACCTTC.

The V gene is TRBV18, the J gene TRBJ1-4; 10 positions match TRBD1. The CDR3 contains 17 residues. J was trimmed by 8 bases and V by 7 bases; bases with no gene match: 16. Germline lookup yields CDR1 KGHSH and CDR2 LQKENI. The DNA of the CDR3 is TGTGCCAGCTTCAGTAGGGACAGGGGACAAGTTGGGGAAAAACTGTTTTTT. It translates to CASFSRDRGQVGEKLFF.

This chain uses TRBV5-4 with TRBJ2-3; 12 nucleotides line up with TRBD2. This CDR3 region has 15 residues. Per germline, CDR1 SGHNT and CDR2 YYREEE (reference sequence). V lost 3 bases, J lost 3 bases, and 2 bases stayed unmatched. The CDR3 coding sequence is TGTGCCAGCAGCTACGGACTAGCGGGAACAGATACGCAGTATTTT. It yields the protein CASSYGLAGTDTQYF.

The chain recombines TRBV28 with TRBJ1-2; D is undetermined. This CDR3 region has 14 residues. Germline CDR1 and CDR2: MDHEN and SYDVKM. With 3 bases removed from V and 1 base from J, the gap between germline ends came to 9 bases. CDR3 nucleotides: TGTGCCAGCAGTTTTCGGCGGTTTAACTATGGCTACACCTTC. Translating gives CASSFRRFNYGYTF.

The V call is TRBV4-2, the J call TRBJ2-7; a weak D match, TRBD2 (5 bases). Germline V gene sequence: CDR1 LGHNA, CDR2 YNFKEQ. Trimming left V 1 base short and J 7 bases short, with 17 bases between. The CDR3 loop spans 15 amino acids. The CDR3 sequence is CASSQVERPTGEQYF. For the CDR3, the DNA is TGTGCCAGCAGCCAAGTGGAGCGGCCTACCGGGGAGCAGTACTTC.

The rearrangement joins TRBV6-5 to TRBJ2-5, with a weak D call TRBD1 (6 bases). The V end was cut by 7 bases, the J end by 7 bases, with 19 bases between. Germline V lookup: CDR1 MNHEY, CDR2 SVGAGI. CDR3 size: 14 residues. DNA for the CDR3: TGTGCCAGCACTATAGGGCAGGGGAAGGGGACCCAGTACTTC. It codes for CASTIGQGKGTQYF.

The chain links TRBV5-1 to TRBJ2-7; D unresolved. The V gene lost 3 bases and the J gene lost 3 bases, with 10 bases spanning the gap. CDR3 length: 13 residues. CDR1 SGHRS and CDR2 YFSETQ come from the germline V gene. CDR3 sequence (DNA): TGCGCCAGCAGCTACAGTTCCGGCTACGAGCAGTACTTC. It encodes CASSYSSGYEQYF. The full variable domain, completed using reference TRBV5-1 and TRBJ2-7, is KAGVTQTPRYLIKTRGQQVTLSCSPISGHRSVSWYQQTPGQGLQFLFEYFSETQRNKGNFPGRFSGRQFSNSRSEMNVSTLELGDSALYLCASSYSSGYEQYFGPGTRLTVT.

This rearrangement joins TRBV4-1 to TRBJ1-1; a weak D match, TRBD1 (6 bases). Germline lookup yields CDR1 MGHRA and CDR2 YSYEKL. V was clipped by 0 bases and J by 6 bases, with 14 bases between them. This CDR3 comprises 15 residues. The CDR3 DNA sequence: TGCGCCAGCAGCCAAGATCGGGGGACAAGGGCTGAAGCTTTCTTT. Translation gives CASSQDRGTRAEAFF.

The V call is TRBV7-3, the J call TRBJ1-5, with D perhaps TRBD1 (5 bases). Germline lookup yields CDR1 SGHTA and CDR2 FQGTGA. The germline V and J ends were trimmed by 10 bases and 7 bases, with 32 bases remaining between them. The CDR3 covers 18 residues. The CDR3 DNA reads as TGTGCCACCAAATACCGTTACGGCCAGGGAAGAGAGGGACAGCCCCAGCATTTT. Protein product: CATKYRYGQGREGQPQHF.